This TCR beta chain comes out of a study of control samples from healthy donors and cancer patients. Here immunoSEQ multiplex PCR was the method, and the copy in TCRdb shows in-frame clones only, minus some. The sample includes about 75,000 clones, more than 75% seen only once; the top ten take roughly 16%. This CDR3 is 12 amino acids long. Trimming at V came to 6 bases and at J to 5 bases, leaving 0 bases not matched to a gene. The V gene's germline CDR1 is SNHLY and CDR2 FYNNEI. The source material was blood. The sequence came from a man aged 45-65 years in good health. This chain joins TRBV2 and TRBJ1-2; 10 nucleotides match TRBD1. CDR3 DNA: TGTGCCAGCAGGGACAGGGGGTATGGCTACACCTTC. It yields the protein CASRDRGYGYTF. The full variable domain, with the rest looked up from reference TRBV2 and TRBJ1-2, is EPEVTQTPSHQVTQMGQEVILRCVPISNHLYFYWYRQILGQKVEFLVSFYNNEISEKSEIFDDQFSVERPDGSNFTLKIRSTKLEDSAMYFCASRDRGYGYTFGSGTRLTVV.